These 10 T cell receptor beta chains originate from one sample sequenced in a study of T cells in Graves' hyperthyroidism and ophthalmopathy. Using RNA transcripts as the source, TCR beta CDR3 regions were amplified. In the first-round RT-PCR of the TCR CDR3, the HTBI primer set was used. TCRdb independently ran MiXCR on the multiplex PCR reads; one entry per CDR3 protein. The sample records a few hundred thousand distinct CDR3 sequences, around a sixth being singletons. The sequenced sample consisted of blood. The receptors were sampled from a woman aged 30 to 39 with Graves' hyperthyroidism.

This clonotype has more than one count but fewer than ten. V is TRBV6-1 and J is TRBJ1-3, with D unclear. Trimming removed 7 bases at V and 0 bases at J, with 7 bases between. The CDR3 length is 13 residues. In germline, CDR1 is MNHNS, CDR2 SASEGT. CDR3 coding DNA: TGTGCCAGCACATGGGGCTCTGGAAACACCATATATTTT. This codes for CASTWGSGNTIYF.

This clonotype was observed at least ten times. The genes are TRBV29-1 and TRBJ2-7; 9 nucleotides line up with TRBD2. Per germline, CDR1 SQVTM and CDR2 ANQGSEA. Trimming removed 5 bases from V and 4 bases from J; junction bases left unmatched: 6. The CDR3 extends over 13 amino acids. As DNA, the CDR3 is TGCAGCGTTTCCAGCGGGAGGACGTACGAGCAGTACTTC. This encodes CSVSSGRTYEQYF.

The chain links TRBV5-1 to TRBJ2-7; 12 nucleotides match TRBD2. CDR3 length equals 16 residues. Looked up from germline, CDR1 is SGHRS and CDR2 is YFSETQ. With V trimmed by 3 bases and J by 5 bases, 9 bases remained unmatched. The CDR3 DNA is TGCGCCAGCAGCTGGTCGACTAGCGGGAGTCAAAACGAGCAGTACTTC. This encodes CASSWSTSGSQNEQYF.

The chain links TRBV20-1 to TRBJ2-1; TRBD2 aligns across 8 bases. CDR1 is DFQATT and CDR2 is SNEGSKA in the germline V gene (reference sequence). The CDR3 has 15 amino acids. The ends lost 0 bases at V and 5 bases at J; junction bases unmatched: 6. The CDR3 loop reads CSARDQLAVHNEQFF. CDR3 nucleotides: TGCAGTGCTAGAGATCAACTAGCGGTTCACAATGAGCAGTTCTTC.

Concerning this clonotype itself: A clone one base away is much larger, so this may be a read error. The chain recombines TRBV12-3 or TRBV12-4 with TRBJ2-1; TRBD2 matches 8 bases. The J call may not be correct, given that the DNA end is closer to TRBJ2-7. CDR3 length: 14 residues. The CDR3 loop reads CASSFSGGDNEQYF. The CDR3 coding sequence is TGTGCCAGCAGTTTTTCCGGGGGGGACAATGAGCAGTACTTC.

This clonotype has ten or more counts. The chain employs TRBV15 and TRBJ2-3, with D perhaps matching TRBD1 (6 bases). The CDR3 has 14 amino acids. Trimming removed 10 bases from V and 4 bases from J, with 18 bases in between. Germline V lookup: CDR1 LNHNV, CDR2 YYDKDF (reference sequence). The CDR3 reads CAIPQGPGADTQYF. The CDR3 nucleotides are TGTGCCATCCCACAGGGTCCAGGGGCAGATACGCAGTATTTT. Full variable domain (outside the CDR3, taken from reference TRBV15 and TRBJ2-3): DAMVIQNPRYQVTQFGKPVTLSCSQTLNHNVMYWYQQKSSQAPKLLFHYYDKDFNNEADTPDNFQSRRPNTSFCFLDIRSPGLGDTAMYLCAIPQGPGADTQYFGPGTRLTVL.

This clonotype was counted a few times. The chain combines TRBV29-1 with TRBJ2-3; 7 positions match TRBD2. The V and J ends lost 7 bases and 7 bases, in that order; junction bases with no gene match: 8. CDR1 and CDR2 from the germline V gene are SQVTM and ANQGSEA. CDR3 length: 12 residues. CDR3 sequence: CSGRRESNTQYF. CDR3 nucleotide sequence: TGCAGCGGGCGGCGGGAGAGCAATACGCAGTATTTT.

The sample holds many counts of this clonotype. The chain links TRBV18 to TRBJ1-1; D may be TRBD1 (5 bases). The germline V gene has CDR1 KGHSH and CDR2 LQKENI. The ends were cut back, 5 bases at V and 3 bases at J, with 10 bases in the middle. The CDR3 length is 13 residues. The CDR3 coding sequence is TGTGCCAGCTCAGATATACAGGACACTGAAGCTTTCTTT. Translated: CASSDIQDTEAFF.

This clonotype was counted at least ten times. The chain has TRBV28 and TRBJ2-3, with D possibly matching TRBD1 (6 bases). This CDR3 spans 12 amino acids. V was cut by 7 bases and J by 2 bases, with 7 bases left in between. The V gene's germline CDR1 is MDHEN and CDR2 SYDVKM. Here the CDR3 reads CASNRATDTQYF. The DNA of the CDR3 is TGTGCCAGCAACAGGGCCACAGATACGCAGTATTTT.

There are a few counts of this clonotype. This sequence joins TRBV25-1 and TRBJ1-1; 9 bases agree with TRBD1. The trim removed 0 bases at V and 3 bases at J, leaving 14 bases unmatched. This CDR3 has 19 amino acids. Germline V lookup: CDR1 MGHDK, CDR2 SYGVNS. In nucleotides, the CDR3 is TGTGCCAGCAGTGAATATTTTGGTCCCGGGACAGGGTCGGACACTGAAGCTTTCTTT. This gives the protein CASSEYFGPGTGSDTEAFF.